This T cell receptor beta chain was captured in a study of cytomegalovirus exposure and HLA in healthy donors. Per the germline V gene, CDR1 is SNHLY and CDR2 is FYNNEI. The CDR3 consists of 21 residues. V was pared by 5 bases and J by 2 bases, with 21 bases of the junction left unmatched. PCR used 60 Vbeta primers and 13 Jbeta primers. Repertoires were generated with immunoSEQ multiplex PCR, while TCRdb's copy carries only in-frame clones and drops some. The sample yields about 130,000 clones, 77% seen once. This chain joins TRBV2 and TRBJ2-3; 11 bases agree with TRBD1. The receptor comes from a man younger than 45 in good health and CMV-seronegative. Sequencing used PBMCs. This CDR3 reads CASSTNRDRGSLLLFTDTQYF. The CDR3 DNA reads TGTGCCAGCAGTACTAACCGGGACAGGGGGTCCCTGCTGCTATTCACAGATACGCAGTATTTT.